Below, 26 T cell receptor beta chains from the same sample are listed, as sequenced in a study of OX40 agonist ivuxolimab in advanced cancers. The table came from immunoSEQ multiplex PCR; TCRdb's copy has only in-frame clones and leaves some out. The table shows about 59,000 clones, with 83% occurring only once. The sequences come from CD4+ or CD8+ T cells sorted from blood, collected in a trial of the OX40 agonist ivuxolimab. These receptor sequences come from an adult with an advanced solid tumor such as melanoma, head and neck, liver or kidney cancer.

V is TRBV2 and J is TRBJ1-2; TRBD1 matches at 7 bases. The ends lost 7 bases at V and 0 bases at J; junction bases unmatched: 5. The CDR3 runs 14 residues. Per germline, CDR1 SNHLY and CDR2 FYNNEI. The CDR3 DNA follows: TGTGCCAGCAAGGGGACAGCAACTAACTATGGCTACACCTTC. This encodes CASKGTATNYGYTF.

The rearrangement links TRBV7-2 to TRBJ2-7; no definite D call. The CDR3 runs 13 residues. From germline, CDR1 is SGHTA and CDR2 FQGNSA. V was clipped by 5 bases and J by 6 bases, with 14 bases between them. CDR3 region: CASSRLLGPEQYF. The CDR3 DNA follows: TGTGCCAGCAGCCGCCTTTTAGGACCCGAGCAGTACTTC.

This chain links TRBV18 with TRBJ2-1; 10 nucleotides agree with TRBD2. The length of the CDR3 is 15 residues. V was clipped by 1 base and J by 4 bases; unmatched bases: 1. Germline assignment: CDR1 KGHSH and CDR2 LQKENI. CDR3 residues: CASSPQLAGYNEQFF. CDR3 DNA: TGTGCCAGCTCACCACAACTAGCGGGGTACAATGAGCAGTTCTTC.

This rearrangement joins TRBV21-1 to TRBJ1-1. TRBV21-1 is a documented pseudogene. This CDR3 comprises 10 residues. In DNA, the CDR3 is TGTGCCAGCAGCAAATGGTCGGCTTTCTTT. It is translated as CASSKWSAFF.

As DNA, the CDR3 is TGTGCCAGCACCCCGACAGGGAGTGGAGAGACCCAGTACTTC. Translation: CASTPTGSGETQYF. The genes are TRBV7-6 and TRBJ2-5, with TRBD1 identical over 7 bases. The CDR3 has 14 amino acids. Germline V gene sequence: CDR1 SGHVS, CDR2 FNYEAQ. With V trimmed by 7 bases and J by 4 bases, 9 bases remained unmatched.

The chain employs TRBV7-6 and TRBJ2-7, with 7 bases identical to TRBD1. CDR3 length: 14 residues. V lost 6 bases to trimming and J lost 3 bases; unmatched junction nucleotides: 8. Germline V lookup: CDR1 SGHVS, CDR2 FNYEAQ. CDR3 sequence reads: CASSSPGQSYEQYF. DNA of the CDR3: TGTGCCAGCAGTTCGCCGGGACAGAGCTACGAGCAGTACTTC.

The chain uses TRBV21-1 and TRBJ2-5; the table names TRBD2, a call not compared with the DNA. TRBV21-1 is shown as a pseudogene. The CDR3 is made up of 10 amino acids. The CDR3 protein is CASSPETQYF. The CDR3 DNA reads TGTGCCAGCAGCCCGGAGACCCAGTACTTC.

The J gene is TRBJ1-4, the V gene TRBV11-2; D is ambiguous. V was pared by 6 bases and J by 6 bases, with 14 bases between. This CDR3 is 14 amino acids long. Germline CDR1 is SGHAT and CDR2 is FQNNGV. CDR3 loop: CASRRPGNYEKLFF. The CDR3 DNA reads TGTGCCAGCAGGCGGCCGGGGAACTATGAAAAACTGTTTTTT.

The J gene is TRBJ2-3, the V gene TRBV6-5, with unresolved D. The CDR3 is 14 residues long. Germline values: CDR1 MNHEY, CDR2 SVGAGI. Trimming left V 7 bases short and J 0 bases short, with 11 bases between. The CDR3 region has the DNA TGTGCCAGCACCCCTCGGCAGAGCACAGATACGCAGTATTTT. This gives the protein CASTPRQSTDTQYF.

This clone was counted between two and nine times. The chain couples TRBV27 to TRBJ2-5; D is perhaps TRBD1 or TRBD2 (6 bases each). The CDR3 runs 16 residues. The V gene's germline CDR1 is MNHEY and CDR2 SMNVEV (reference sequence). V gave up 1 base and J gave up 4 bases, with 16 bases separating them. The DNA of the CDR3 is TGTGCCAGCAGTTTATGGGGGGACACCCCGACAGAGACCCAGTACTTC. Its translation is CASSLWGDTPTETQYF.

This sequence joins TRBV18 and TRBJ2-3; D remains unclear. Trimming removed 3 bases from V and 5 bases from J, with 9 bases in between. The length of the CDR3 is 13 residues. Germline V lookup: CDR1 KGHSH, CDR2 LQKENI. CDR3: CASSPTSGDTQYF. The CDR3 DNA reads TGTGCCAGCTCACCTACCTCGGGAGATACGCAGTATTTT.

Written as DNA, the CDR3 is TGTGCCAGCAGCCATCTTGGGGCGGGGGGTAACAATGAGCAGTTCTTC. Protein: CASSHLGAGGNNEQFF. This chain links TRBV14 with TRBJ2-1; the match to TRBD2 covers 8 bases. With 3 bases clipped from V and 5 bases from J, the junction kept 9 bases outside the gene matches. Germline values: CDR1 SGHDN, CDR2 FVKESK. This CDR3 region has 16 residues.

This chain uses TRBV5-5 with TRBJ2-7, with TRBD2 matching over 9 bases. The germline V gene encodes CDR1 SGHKS and CDR2 YYEKEE (reference sequence). The V gene end was trimmed by 0 bases and the J gene end by 0 bases; junction bases not matched to a gene: 1. The CDR3 is 15 residues long. This chain's CDR3 is CASSLERGVSYEQYF. The CDR3 region has the DNA TGTGCCAGCAGCTTGGAGCGGGGGGTCTCCTACGAGCAGTACTTC. The full variable domain, completed using reference TRBV5-5 and TRBJ2-7, is DAGVTQSPTHLIKTRGQQVTLRCSPISGHKSVSWYQQVLGQGPQFIFQYYEKEERGRGNFPDRFSARQFPNYSSELNVNALLLGDSALYLCASSLERGVSYEQYFGPGTRLTVT.

This clone was seen once. The chain links TRBV6-1 to TRBJ1-2; D is uncertain. Germline assignment: CDR1 MNHNS and CDR2 SASEGT. The germline V and J ends were trimmed by 3 bases and 4 bases, with 9 bases remaining between them. The CDR3 has 13 residues. CDR3 sequence (DNA): TGTGCCAGCAGTGAGAGCGGGTCCTATGGCTACACCTTC. Translation gives CASSESGSYGYTF.

The chain couples TRBV6-1 to TRBJ2-1; D is ambiguous. CDR3 length: 13 residues. V was clipped by 6 bases and J by 7 bases, with 13 bases between them. Per germline, CDR1 MNHNS and CDR2 SASEGT. The chain's CDR3 is CASRPMAVNEQFF. The DNA of the CDR3 is TGTGCCAGCAGGCCCATGGCGGTAAATGAGCAGTTCTTC.

V and J are TRBV18 and TRBJ2-7; D call uncertain. The CDR3 sequence is 15 residues long. Looked up from germline, CDR1 is KGHSH and CDR2 is LQKENI. Trimming stripped 0 bases from V and 0 bases from J, with 9 bases between. Written as DNA, the CDR3 is TGTGCCAGCTCACCACCAACAGCTCTCTCCTACGAGCAGTACTTC. It specifies CASSPPTALSYEQYF.

The V call is TRBV25-1, the J call TRBJ2-3, with 13 bases matching TRBD2. In germline, CDR1 is MGHDK, CDR2 SYGVNS. Trimming at V came to 6 bases and at J to 2 bases, leaving 2 bases not matched to a gene. The CDR3 consists of 15 residues. CDR3 protein: CASRGTSGTTDTQYF. The DNA of the CDR3 is TGTGCCAGCAGGGGGACTAGCGGGACCACAGATACGCAGTATTTT.

This chain links TRBV6-5 with TRBJ2-3; 10 positions agree with TRBD2. This CDR3 region has 16 residues. Per the germline V gene, CDR1 is MNHEY and CDR2 is SVGAGI. Trimming removed 4 bases from V and 0 bases from J; junction bases left unmatched: 4. The CDR3 here is CASSSLAGVSTDTQYF. CDR3 nucleotides: TGTGCCAGCAGTTCCCTAGCGGGGGTGAGCACAGATACGCAGTATTTT.

This clone was recorded only once. The chain employs TRBV30 and TRBJ2-5; 8 nucleotides align to TRBD2. V gave up 8 bases and J gave up 5 bases; unmatched junction bases: 13. The CDR3 spans 14 residues. Germline CDR1 is GTSNPN and CDR2 is SVGIG (reference sequence). In nucleotides, the CDR3 is TGTGCCCGGGGGGGGGCGACCAGCGCGGAGACCCAGTACTTC. Translation: CARGGATSAETQYF.

The CDR3 DNA sequence: TGCGCCAGCAGCCAAGATCGTTCCCTAGCGGGAGTGGCCGGGGAGCTGTTTTTT. Translating gives CASSQDRSLAGVAGELFF. J is TRBJ2-2 and V is TRBV4-1; 10 positions agree with TRBD2. The CDR3 has 18 residues. Germline V gives CDR1 MGHRA, CDR2 YSYEKL. The ends lost 0 bases at V and 6 bases at J; junction bases unmatched: 10.

This chain connects TRBV5-6 to TRBJ2-7; the match to TRBD1 covers 7 bases. V lost 0 bases to trimming and J lost 11 bases; unmatched junction nucleotides: 11. The CDR3 is made up of 14 amino acids. Germline CDR1 SGHDT, CDR2 YYEEEE. CDR3 loop: CASSLANRDSAKYF. As DNA, the CDR3 is TGTGCCAGCAGCTTGGCAAACCGGGACAGCGCCAAGTACTTC.

The chain couples TRBV6-1 to TRBJ1-2; D is ambiguous. Trimming left V 7 bases short and J 3 bases short, with 18 bases between. This CDR3 has 15 amino acids. The germline gives CDR1 MNHNS, CDR2 SASEGT. CDR3: CASTQAGYLDYGYTF. Written as DNA, the CDR3 is TGTGCCAGCACTCAGGCAGGCTACCTGGACTATGGCTACACCTTC.

This sequence joins TRBV15 and TRBJ1-4; D is undetermined. The CDR3 is 14 amino acids. CDR1 and CDR2 from the germline V gene are LNHNV and YYDKDF (reference sequence). Trimming removed 0 bases from V and 6 bases from J, with 8 bases in between. In nucleotides, the CDR3 is TGTGCCACCAGCAGAGACCCCGCCGATGAAAAACTGTTTTTT. Translation: CATSRDPADEKLFF.

This chain uses TRBV9 with TRBJ2-1; 7 bases match TRBD2. V trimming: 3 bases; J trimming: 2 bases; junction bases outside the gene matches: 5. CDR1 is SGDLS and CDR2 is YYNGEE in the germline V gene. This CDR3 is 15 amino acids long. CDR3 nucleotide sequence: TGTGCCAGCAGCGAGGCGGGAGAGACCTACAATGAGCAGTTCTTC. Amino acids: CASSEAGETYNEQFF.

This chain uses TRBV2 with TRBJ1-5; TRBD1 might be the D (5 bases). The CDR3 loop spans 15 amino acids. Between the trimmed V and J ends, which lost 6 bases and 2 bases, there was a span of 14 bases. Germline CDR1 SNHLY, CDR2 FYNNEI. In nucleotides, the CDR3 is TGTGCCAGCAGAGAGCGCACGGGGGGCAATCAGCCCCAGCATTTT. Protein sequence: CASRERTGGNQPQHF.

Notes on this clone: Other DNA sequences of this sample code for an identical CDR3. The gene calls are TRBV5-1 and TRBJ1-2; 10 nucleotides line up with TRBD1. V lost 4 bases and J lost 7; bases outside the gene matches: 4. The CDR3 length is 13 residues. Germline CDR1 SGHRS, CDR2 YFSETQ. The CDR3 DNA sequence: TGCGCCAGCAGCCGGGACAGGGGTAGTGGCTACACCTTC. Residues: CASSRDRGSGYTF.